Shown below are 25 T cell receptor beta chains from a single sample sequenced in a study of Graves' ophthalmopathy and Graves' hyperthyroidism (dated by TCRdb to between 2017 and 2018). Sequencing used an Illumina HiSeq 2000. For repertoire sequencing, TCR beta CDR3 regions were amplified from RNA transcripts. The first round of RT-PCR was done with HTBI primers and the Qiagen OneStep RT-PCR kit, and was followed by a second round of multiplex PCR, then size selection and purification. TCRdb trimmed public reads at Q25 via fastp, called clones via MiXCR and kept in-frame beta chains. Identical CDR3 proteins give one entry, which carries the most common genes and DNA. For this sample the table gives 200,000 to 300,000 distinct CDR3 sequences, of which around 42% were detected only once. Less than 60% of the sample comes from the top ten. Sequenced sample: peripheral blood. Every receptor here comes from an adult man with Graves' ophthalmopathy.

The V gene is TRBV2, the J gene TRBJ1-1; maybe TRBD1 (5 bases). Germline assignment: CDR1 SNHLY and CDR2 FYNNEI. The germline V and J ends were trimmed by 4 bases and 5 bases, with 11 bases remaining between them. The CDR3 has 13 amino acids. The CDR3 DNA follows: TGTGCCAGCAGTGGGCCAGAGGGGACTGAAGCTTTCTTT. This encodes CASSGPEGTEAFF.

This clonotype was detected only a few times. The rearrangement links TRBV4-1 to TRBJ1-1, with D unclear. V was cut by 4 bases and J by 6 bases, with 12 bases left in between. This CDR3 region has 13 residues. Germline assignment: CDR1 MGHRA and CDR2 YSYEKL. The CDR3 here is CASSRGIGAEAFF. CDR3 nucleotides: TGCGCCAGCAGCCGCGGGATTGGGGCTGAAGCTTTCTTT.

In this sample, this clonotype turned up a few times. V gene TRBV12-3 or TRBV12-4 combines with J gene TRBJ2-6; D may be TRBD1 (5 bases). The CDR3 runs to 16 residues. Between the trimmed V and J ends, which lost 3 bases and 12 bases, there was a span of 21 bases. The CDR3 reads CASSLGRHRYRSVLTF. The CDR3 nucleotides are TGTGCCAGCAGTTTGGGGCGGCACCGGTATCGGTCCGTCCTGACTTTC.

The CDR3 bases are TGTGCCAGTAGTTCTGCGGGCCTCTCCTACGAGCAGTACTTC. This sequence encodes CASSSAGLSYEQYF. The chain has TRBV19 and TRBJ2-7; weak D call: TRBD2 (5 bases). Per germline, CDR1 LNHDA and CDR2 SQIVND (reference sequence). V lost 5 bases and J lost 0, with 11 bases in between. The CDR3 covers 14 residues.

The chain is built from TRBV7-8 and TRBJ1-1, with D possibly TRBD1 on 5 matching bases. The V gene's germline CDR1 is SGHVS and CDR2 FQNEAQ. Trimming cost V 6 bases and J 12 bases, with 14 bases left between them. The CDR3 is made up of 11 amino acids. The CDR3 protein is CASRMGGRPFF. The CDR3 DNA sequence: TGTGCCAGCAGAATGGGGGGTAGGCCTTTCTTT.

A few counts support this clonotype. The rearrangement uses TRBV9 and TRBJ1-2; D possibly corresponds to TRBD1 (5 bases). CDR1 SGDLS and CDR2 YYNGEE come from the germline V gene. The CDR3 has 13 residues. V gave up 2 bases and J gave up 4 bases, with 9 bases separating them. The CDR3 sequence is CASSVGGAYGYTF. As DNA, the CDR3 is TGTGCCAGCAGCGTTGGAGGGGCCTATGGCTACACCTTC. The full variable domain, with the rest looked up from reference TRBV9 and TRBJ1-2, is DSGVTQTPKHLITATGQRVTLRCSPRSGDLSVYWYQQSLDQGLQFLIQYYNGEERAKGNILERFSAQQFPDLHSELNLSSLELGDSALYFCASSVGGAYGYTFGSGTRLTVV.

There are a few counts of this clonotype. The J gene is TRBJ2-7, the V gene TRBV20-1; possible D gene TRBD2, 5 bases. With 1 base removed from V and 5 bases from J, the gap between germline ends came to 12 bases. The CDR3 is made up of 13 amino acids. The germline V gene has CDR1 DFQATT and CDR2 SNEGSKA (reference sequence). CDR3 nucleotides: TGCAGTGCTAGAGGGCTAGCCGTCCACGAGCAGTACTTC. Residues: CSARGLAVHEQYF.

This chain connects TRBV12-3 or TRBV12-4 to TRBJ1-2; D ambiguous. The CDR3 has 13 amino acids. V was shortened by 4 bases and J by 7 bases, with 13 bases between the two germline ends. DNA of the CDR3: TGTGCCAGCAGTTATAGGACTCTCTCTGGCTACACCTTC. It codes for CASSYRTLSGYTF.

The chain uses TRBV5-1 and TRBJ2-5; TRBD2 agrees at 14 bases. This CDR3 has 17 residues. The ends lost 5 bases at V and 2 bases at J; junction bases unmatched: 8. CDR1 and CDR2 from the germline V gene are SGHRS and YFSETQ. The CDR3 spells CASRKTSGGAGQETQYF. CDR3 in DNA: TGCGCCAGCAGAAAGACTAGCGGGGGGGCAGGTCAAGAGACCCAGTACTTC.

This clonotype came up a few times. This chain uses TRBV29-1 with TRBJ2-5; maybe TRBD1 (6 bases). This CDR3 contains 14 residues. V was clipped by 4 bases and J by 2 bases, with 14 bases between them. Germline V gene sequence: CDR1 SQVTM, CDR2 ANQGSEA. The CDR3 spells CSVAKRGTQETQYF. The CDR3 DNA is TGCAGCGTTGCTAAGAGGGGGACACAAGAGACCCAGTACTTC.

This clonotype showed up many times. The chain has TRBV10-3 and TRBJ2-5; tentatively, D is TRBD1 (6 bases). Looked up from germline, CDR1 is ENHRY and CDR2 is SYGVKD. This CDR3 has 12 residues. V was clipped by 2 bases and J by 10 bases, with 11 bases between them. Here the CDR3 reads CAISERQEHQYF. The CDR3 DNA follows: TGTGCCATCAGTGAGAGACAGGAGCACCAGTACTTC.

As to this clonotype: A junction end diverges from the germline sequence, so it may reflect a read error. The chain links TRBV10-3 to TRBJ1-5; D unclear. Germline CDR1 ENHRY, CDR2 SYGVKD. The CDR3 length is 14 residues. CDR3 nucleotides: TGTGCCACCAGTGAGTCGGGATCCAATCAGCCCCAGCATTTT. Amino acid sequence: CATSESGSNQPQHF.

The chain couples TRBV12-3 or TRBV12-4 to TRBJ1-2, with a tentative D call TRBD1 (5 bases). Trimming cost V 2 bases and J 4 bases, with 11 bases left between them. The CDR3 consists of 14 residues. In nucleotides, the CDR3 is TGTGCCAGCAGTTTAAGGGGAGGTGGCTATGGCTACACCTTC. Its protein is CASSLRGGGYGYTF.

V gene TRBV2 combines with J gene TRBJ1-5; D is ambiguous. The germline V gene has CDR1 SNHLY and CDR2 FYNNEI. V lost 1 base to trimming and J lost 0 bases, with 4 bases between them. This CDR3 has 14 amino acids. CDR3 DNA: TGTGCCAGCAGTGAAGGGGTTAGCAATCAGCCCCAGCATTTT. This sequence encodes CASSEGVSNQPQHF. Combining the CDR3 with reference TRBV2 and TRBJ1-5 gives the whole variable domain EPEVTQTPSHQVTQMGQEVILRCVPISNHLYFYWYRQILGQKVEFLVSFYNNEISEKSEIFDDQFSVERPDGSNFTLKIRSTKLEDSAMYFCASSEGVSNQPQHFGDGTRLSIL.

The V call is TRBV2, the J call TRBJ2-7, with 11 bases aligning to TRBD2. Trimming cost V 6 bases and J 3 bases; bases outside gene matches: 7. This CDR3 spans 15 amino acids. CDR1 and CDR2 from the germline V gene are SNHLY and FYNNEI. CDR3 DNA sequence: TGTGCCAGCAGCGTAGGGACTAGCGGCAACTACGAGCAGTACTTC. This encodes CASSVGTSGNYEQYF.

V gene TRBV4-1 combines with J gene TRBJ2-7; D call uncertain. The CDR3 is 13 amino acids. The germline V gene encodes CDR1 MGHRA and CDR2 YSYEKL. Deletions cut 3 bases from V and 2 bases from J, with 8 bases between. As DNA, the CDR3 is TGCGCCAGCAGCCACCGTCCAACCTACGAGCAGTACTTC. It translates to CASSHRPTYEQYF.

The rearrangement joins TRBV6-6 to TRBJ2-2; D call uncertain. Germline CDR1 and CDR2: MNHNY and SVGAGI (reference sequence). V lost 7 bases and J lost 3, with 12 bases in between. This CDR3 spans 14 amino acids. The DNA of the CDR3 is TGTGCCAGCACCCTCCTTCCCGACACCGGGGAGCTGTTTTTT. This gives the protein CASTLLPDTGELFF.

The rearrangement links TRBV14 to TRBJ2-2; 11 positions agree with TRBD1. V gave up 5 bases and J gave up 6 bases; unmatched junction bases: 2. Germline CDR1 is SGHDN and CDR2 is FVKESK. CDR3 length equals 14 residues. The CDR3 DNA reads TGTGCCAGCAGCGAGGGACAGGGGGCCGGGGAGCTGTTTTTT. The encoded protein is CASSEGQGAGELFF.

This rearrangement joins TRBV19 to TRBJ1-2, with 9 nucleotides matching TRBD1. Germline V gene data show CDR1 as LNHDA and CDR2 as SQIVND (reference sequence). This CDR3 contains 14 residues. The ends lost 5 bases at V and 6 bases at J; junction bases unmatched: 7. CDR3 coding DNA: TGTGCCAGTAGTGACAGGGGGGTTCTTCATGGCTACACCTTC. Its translation is CASSDRGVLHGYTF.

This rearrangement joins TRBV11-2 to TRBJ1-2; 9 nucleotides match TRBD1. The CDR3 loop spans 17 amino acids. The junction had 15 bases not matched to a gene; V was cut back by 2 bases and J by 8 bases. Germline V gene lookup returns CDR1 SGHAT and CDR2 FQNNGV. CDR3 region: CASSLNSIGQGTAGYTF. CDR3 DNA: TGTGCCAGCAGCTTAAACTCTATCGGACAGGGGACGGCAGGCTACACCTTC.

This clonotype was found a few times. The rearrangement joins TRBV25-1 to TRBJ2-5, with D unclear. This CDR3 has 15 residues. In germline, CDR1 is MGHDK, CDR2 SYGVNS. V was shortened by 0 bases and J by 1 base, with 9 bases between the two germline ends. Here the CDR3 DNA reads TGTGCCAGCAGTGAATATGGGGTTTCCCAAGAGACCCAGTACTTC. It yields the protein CASSEYGVSQETQYF.

Many counts were recorded for this clonotype. This chain joins TRBV29-1 and TRBJ1-2, with 8 bases aligning to TRBD1. J lost 6 bases, V lost 3 bases, and 0 bases had no gene match. In germline, CDR1 is SQVTM, CDR2 ANQGSEA. This CDR3 has 11 residues. The CDR3 reads CSVEGQDGYTF. The CDR3 DNA is TGCAGCGTTGAGGGACAGGATGGCTACACCTTC.

The chain is built from TRBV9 and TRBJ1-6; maybe TRBD1 (5 bases). Between the trimmed V and J ends, which lost 5 bases and 10 bases, there was a span of 13 bases. This CDR3 comprises 13 residues. Germline CDR1 and CDR2: SGDLS and YYNGEE. CDR3 DNA sequence: TGTGCCAGCAGTTCGGGGCTCGCCTCACCCCTCCACTTT. Its translation is CASSSGLASPLHF. Based on the CDR3 plus reference TRBV9 and TRBJ1-6, the full variable domain is DSGVTQTPKHLITATGQRVTLRCSPRSGDLSVYWYQQSLDQGLQFLIQYYNGEERAKGNILERFSAQQFPDLHSELNLSSLELGDSALYFCASSSGLASPLHFGNGTRLTVT.

This clonotype was recorded a few times. CDR3 bases: TGCGCCAGCAGTTCGGGACTCGGCTCCTACGAGCAGTACTTC. Protein product: CASSSGLGSYEQYF. V and J are TRBV5-1 and TRBJ2-7, with D possibly TRBD2 on 6 matching bases. This CDR3 region has 14 residues. Germline assignment: CDR1 SGHRS and CDR2 YFSETQ. The V end was cut by 5 bases, the J end by 0 bases, with 12 bases between.

This clonotype turned up a few times. This chain connects TRBV5-1 to TRBJ1-1; D unresolved. The CDR3 is made up of 13 amino acids. Per germline, CDR1 SGHRS and CDR2 YFSETQ. V was cut by 6 bases and J by 2 bases, with 11 bases left in between. The CDR3 reads CASKRTPNTEAFF. The CDR3 bases are TGCGCCAGCAAGAGGACGCCCAACACTGAAGCTTTCTTT.